The 17 T cell receptor beta chains reported below all come from one sample, sequenced in a study of regulatory T cells in long-lasting Graves disease. According to the study, TCR beta libraries were built with iRepertoire HTBI primers and CDR3-region Arm-PCR. TCRdb used MiXCR to reprocess the multiplex PCR reads, holding one entry per CDR3 protein. The table has approximately 400,000 distinct CDR3 sequences, about 15% seen once. This sample's time point: newly diagnosed GD, antithyroid drugs for less than 3 months. The TCR library used RNA extracted from PBMCs. The sample was also linked to a second study, of T cells in Graves' hyperthyroidism and ophthalmopathy.

The specimen comprised peripheral blood mononuclear cells (PBMCs), sampled at new diagnosis, from a patient treated with antithyroid drugs. The receptors come from a woman between 25 and 40 years old with Graves disease.

This clonotype appeared many times. This chain joins TRBV7-9 and TRBJ2-1; D may be TRBD2 (6 bases). The V end lost 3 bases, the J end lost 0 bases, and 9 bases lay between the germline ends. The CDR3 extends over 15 amino acids. Germline V gene sequence: CDR1 SEHNR, CDR2 FQNEAQ (reference sequence). CDR3: CASSFPGLSYNEQFF. CDR3 nucleotides: TGTGCCAGCAGCTTCCCGGGACTCTCCTACAATGAGCAGTTCTTC.

This clonotype came up many times. V and J are TRBV5-1 and TRBJ2-1; 11 bases agree with TRBD2. The V and J ends lost 4 bases and 4 bases, in that order; junction bases with no gene match: 7. Germline V gives CDR1 SGHRS, CDR2 YFSETQ. The CDR3 runs to 16 residues. DNA for the CDR3: TGCGCCAGCAGCCCGGGGGCTAGCGGGGGGTACAATGAGCAGTTCTTC. Its translation is CASSPGASGGYNEQFF. Based on the CDR3 plus reference TRBV5-1 and TRBJ2-1, the full variable domain is KAGVTQTPRYLIKTRGQQVTLSCSPISGHRSVSWYQQTPGQGLQFLFEYFSETQRNKGNFPGRFSGRQFSNSRSEMNVSTLELGDSALYLCASSPGASGGYNEQFFGPGTRLTVL.

This clonotype was observed many times. The V and J genes are TRBV25-1 and TRBJ2-1; 8 positions agree with TRBD2. Trimming took 5 bases from V and 7 from J; bases not matched to a gene: 13. Germline V gene data show CDR1 as MGHDK and CDR2 as SYGVNS. CDR3 length: 16 residues. The CDR3 spells CASSFFGTRVENEQFF. CDR3 coding DNA: TGTGCCAGCAGTTTCTTCGGGACTAGGGTGGAAAATGAGCAGTTCTTC.

This clonotype came up many times. The genes are TRBV29-1 and TRBJ2-1; 8 nucleotides agree with TRBD1. After removal of 0 bases from V and 5 bases from J, the junction contained 3 bases not matched to a gene. The CDR3 sequence is 14 residues long. Germline CDR1 SQVTM, CDR2 ANQGSEA. CDR3 sequence: CSVEDRTGNNEQFF. CDR3 nucleotides: TGCAGCGTTGAAGATCGGACAGGGAACAATGAGCAGTTCTTC.

The J gene is TRBJ2-1, the V gene TRBV7-3, with D uncertain. The CDR3 sequence is 14 residues long. Trimming cost V 1 base and J 7 bases, with 11 bases left between them. Germline V CDR1 and CDR2: SGHTA, FQGTGA. The CDR3 DNA reads as TGTGCCAGCAGCTTAAGTCCCGTTGGAAATGAGCAGTTCTTC. It yields the protein CASSLSPVGNEQFF. Together with reference TRBV7-3 and TRBJ2-1, the CDR3 gives the full variable domain: GAGVSQTPSNKVTEKGKYVELRCDPISGHTALYWYRQSLGQGPEFLIYFQGTGAADDSGLPNDRFFAVRPEGSVSTLKIQRTERGDSAVYLCASSLSPVGNEQFFGPGTRLTVL.

The table lists this clonotype with a few counts. A much more abundant neighbour one base away suggests this may be a read error. The conserved final phenylalanine or tryptophan is absent from the CDR3, which likely points to a read error. The DNA is omitted, as the CDR3 cannot be located on it reliably, and the CDR3 follows TCRdb's listing. The chain couples TRBV12-3 or TRBV12-4 to TRBJ2-1; TRBD1, the table's D call, lacks a check against the DNA. From its first to its last residue, the CDR3 has 11 amino acids. The CDR3 spells CASSSHSREFS.

There are many counts of this clonotype. The V call is TRBV20-1, the J call TRBJ2-1; 9 nucleotides line up with TRBD1. The CDR3 extends over 12 amino acids. Germline V gene lookup returns CDR1 DFQATT and CDR2 SNEGSKA (reference sequence). V was pared by 3 bases and J by 14 bases, with 8 bases of the junction left unmatched. The CDR3 reads CSAREGGDREFF. The CDR3 nucleotides are TGCAGTGCTAGGGAGGGCGGGGACAGGGAGTTCTTC.

This chain uses TRBV6-2 or TRBV6-3 with TRBJ2-7, with 10 bases aligning to TRBD2. The CDR3 is 16 amino acids. After removal of 4 bases from V and 4 bases from J, the junction contained 10 bases not matched to a gene. Germline assignment: CDR1 MNHEY and CDR2 SVGEGT. The CDR3 DNA reads as TGTGCCAGCAGTTGGGCTAGCGGGAGTGGTGCATACGAGCAGTACTTC. Its protein is CASSWASGSGAYEQYF.

The table lists this clonotype with many counts. The chain has TRBV28 and TRBJ1-2, with D maybe TRBD1 (5 bases). Trimming left V 6 bases short and J 8 bases short, with 10 bases between. The germline gives CDR1 MDHEN, CDR2 SYDVKM. The CDR3 extends over 11 amino acids. The CDR3 DNA reads as TGTGCCAGCAGCCCAAGGGGCGGCTACACCTTC. It translates to CASSPRGGYTF.

The chain recombines TRBV29-1 with TRBJ1-4; D is uncertain. The CDR3 is made up of 10 amino acids. Germline V gene sequence: CDR1 SQVTM, CDR2 ANQGSEA. Trimming took off 6 bases at V and 7 bases at J, with 6 bases between the two ends. This CDR3 reads CSVWGEKLFF. The CDR3 DNA reads TGCAGCGTCTGGGGTGAAAAACTGTTTTTT.

This clonotype was seen repeatedly, ten times or more. This chain joins TRBV13 and TRBJ2-1, with 10 nucleotides matching TRBD2. V lost 5 bases to trimming and J lost 5 bases; unmatched junction nucleotides: 12. The CDR3 consists of 17 residues. Germline CDR1 is PRHDT and CDR2 is FYEKMQ (reference sequence). The CDR3 loop is CASSPPSLAGGHNEQFF. The DNA for the CDR3 is TGTGCCAGCAGCCCCCCCTCGTTAGCGGGAGGCCACAATGAGCAGTTCTTC.

This clonotype was observed many times. The gene calls are TRBV6-2 or TRBV6-3 and TRBJ2-1; 7 bases map to TRBD2. The CDR3 has 17 residues. Germline V gene sequence: CDR1 MNHEY, CDR2 SVGEGT. Trimming took 5 bases from V and 4 from J; bases not matched to a gene: 14. In DNA form, the CDR3 reads TGTGCCAGCAGTCCCCGGGGTATGTGGGAGGGGTACAATGAGCAGTTCTTC. Translation gives CASSPRGMWEGYNEQFF.

This clonotype was seen at least ten times. The chain is built from TRBV5-6 and TRBJ2-1; weak D call: TRBD1 (5 bases). V was pared by 2 bases and J by 5 bases, with 11 bases between. Germline CDR1 SGHDT, CDR2 YYEEEE. The CDR3 extends over 14 amino acids. This CDR3 is CASSFTGADNEQFF. In DNA, the CDR3 is TGTGCCAGCAGCTTCACAGGAGCCGACAATGAGCAGTTCTTC.

The CDR3 nucleotides read TGTGCCAGCAGCCCCGCAGCTTCCTACGAGCAGTACTTC. This sequence encodes CASSPAASYEQYF. The chain carries TRBV14 and TRBJ2-7, with unresolved D. V gave up 4 bases and J gave up 1 base, with 8 bases separating them. The CDR3 is made up of 13 amino acids. Germline assignment: CDR1 SGHDN and CDR2 FVKESK.

This rearrangement joins TRBV7-2 to TRBJ2-2; D not certain. V dropped 3 bases and J dropped 1 base, with 9 bases sitting between them. This CDR3 comprises 15 residues. The germline V gene encodes CDR1 SGHTA and CDR2 FQGNSA. The CDR3 nucleotides read TGTGCCAGCAGCTTGTTTCGAGGGAACACCGGGGAGCTGTTTTTT. It specifies CASSLFRGNTGELFF.

In its sample, this clonotype was seen many times. The chain couples TRBV11-2 to TRBJ2-2; no firm D call. V was shortened by 1 base and J by 6 bases, with 9 bases between the two germline ends. CDR3 length: 14 amino acids. Germline CDR1 reads SGHAT; CDR2 reads FQNNGV. CDR3 bases: TGTGCCAGCAGCTTAGGAGGCCAGTCCGGGGAGCTGTTTTTT. Protein product: CASSLGGQSGELFF.

This clonotype was counted between two and nine times. This chain joins TRBV5-1 and TRBJ2-4; 11 bases match TRBD2. Germline-derived CDR1 and CDR2 are SGHRS and YFSETQ. The length of the CDR3 is 20 residues. The trim removed 4 bases at V and 0 bases at J, leaving 15 bases unmatched. CDR3 DNA sequence: TGCGCCAGCAGCCCCCTTACGGTAGCGGGAGGGCAAACAGCCAAAAACATTCAGTACTTC. Amino acids: CASSPLTVAGGQTAKNIQYF.